This entry describes one TCR beta chain. Described treatment: randomized to nivolumab then ipilimumab (arm A) or the reverse (arm B). DNA-damaging chemotherapy had not been given to any patient beforehand. Assay used: immunoSEQ multiplex PCR; TCRdb lists only in-frame clones, some missing. The sample carries some 13,000 clones, around 23% recorded once. The sample comes from a study of sequential checkpoint blockade in melanoma. Looking at the study overall: Each arm's sequence ended with maintenance nivolumab. TCRβ was sequenced from DNA of approximately 92 pretreatment tumors.

This CDR3 has 15 residues. The V gene's germline CDR1 is LNHDA and CDR2 SQIVND (reference sequence). Losses at the gene ends were 5 bases for V and 4 bases for J; bases not matched to a gene: 6. The chain couples TRBV19 to TRBJ1-5; 9 positions agree with TRBD1. The origin of this receptor is a human donor with melanoma. The specimen comprised tumor tissue (inferred from file names), sampled from a patient given nivolumab and ipilimumab in sequence. The CDR3: CASSPTGTGNQPQHF. The CDR3 DNA is TGTGCCAGTAGTCCAACCGGGACAGGGAATCAGCCCCAGCATTTT. Full variable domain (missing parts from reference TRBV19 and TRBJ1-5): DGGITQSPKYLFRKEGQNVTLSCEQNLNHDAMYWYRQDPGQGLRLIYYSQIVNDFQKGDIAEGYSVSREKKESFPLTVTSAQKNPTAFYLCASSPTGTGNQPQHFGDGTRLSIL.